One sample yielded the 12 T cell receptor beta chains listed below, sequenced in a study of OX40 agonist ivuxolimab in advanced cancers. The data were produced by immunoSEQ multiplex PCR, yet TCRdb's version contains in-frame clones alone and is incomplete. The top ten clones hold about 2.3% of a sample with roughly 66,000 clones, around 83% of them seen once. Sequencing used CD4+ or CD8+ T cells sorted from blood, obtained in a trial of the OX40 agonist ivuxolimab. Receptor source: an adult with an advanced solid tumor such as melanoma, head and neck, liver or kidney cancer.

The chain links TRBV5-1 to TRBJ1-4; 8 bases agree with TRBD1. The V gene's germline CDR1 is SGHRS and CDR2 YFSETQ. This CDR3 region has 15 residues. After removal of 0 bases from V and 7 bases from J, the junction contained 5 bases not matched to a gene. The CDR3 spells CASSLASRGPEKLFF. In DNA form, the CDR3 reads TGCGCCAGCAGCTTGGCCTCCAGGGGGCCTGAAAAACTGTTTTTT.

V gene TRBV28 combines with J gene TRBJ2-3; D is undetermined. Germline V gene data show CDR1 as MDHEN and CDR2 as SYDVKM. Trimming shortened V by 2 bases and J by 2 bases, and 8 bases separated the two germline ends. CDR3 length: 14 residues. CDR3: CASSLGRHTDTQYF. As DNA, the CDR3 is TGTGCCAGCAGTTTAGGTCGGCACACAGATACGCAGTATTTT.

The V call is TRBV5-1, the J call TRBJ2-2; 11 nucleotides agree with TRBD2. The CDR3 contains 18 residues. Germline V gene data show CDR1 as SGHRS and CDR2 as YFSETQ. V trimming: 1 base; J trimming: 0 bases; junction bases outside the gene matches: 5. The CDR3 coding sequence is TGCGCCAGCAGCTTGCTACTAGCGGGAGTATCGAACACCGGGGAGCTGTTTTTT. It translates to CASSLLLAGVSNTGELFF.

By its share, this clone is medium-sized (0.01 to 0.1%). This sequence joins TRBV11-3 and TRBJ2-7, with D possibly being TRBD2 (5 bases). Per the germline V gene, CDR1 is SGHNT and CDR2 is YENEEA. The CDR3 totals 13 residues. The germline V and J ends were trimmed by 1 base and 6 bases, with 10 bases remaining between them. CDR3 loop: CASSLAGGPEQYF. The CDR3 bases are TGTGCCAGCAGCTTAGCGGGCGGGCCCGAGCAGTACTTC.

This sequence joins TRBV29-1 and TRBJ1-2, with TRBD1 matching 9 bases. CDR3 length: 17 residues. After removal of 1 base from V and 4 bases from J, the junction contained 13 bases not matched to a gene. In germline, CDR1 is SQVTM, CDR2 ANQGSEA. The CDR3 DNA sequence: TGCAGCGTTGAAGTCCCCCCGGGACAGGGAAGTAGCTATGGCTACACCTTC. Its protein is CSVEVPPGQGSSYGYTF.

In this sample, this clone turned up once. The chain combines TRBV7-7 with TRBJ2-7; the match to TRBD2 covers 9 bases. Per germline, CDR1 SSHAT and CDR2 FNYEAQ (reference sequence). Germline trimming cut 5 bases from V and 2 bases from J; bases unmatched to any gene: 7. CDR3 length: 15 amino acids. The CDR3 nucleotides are TGTGCCAGCAGCCCCGGGACTAGCAGTACCTACGAGCAGTACTTC. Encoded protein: CASSPGTSSTYEQYF.

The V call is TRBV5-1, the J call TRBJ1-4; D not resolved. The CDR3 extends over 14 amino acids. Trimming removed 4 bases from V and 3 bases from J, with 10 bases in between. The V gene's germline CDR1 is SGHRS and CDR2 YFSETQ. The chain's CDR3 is CASSPGRANEKLFF. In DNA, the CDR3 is TGCGCCAGCAGCCCAGGTAGGGCTAATGAAAAACTGTTTTTT.

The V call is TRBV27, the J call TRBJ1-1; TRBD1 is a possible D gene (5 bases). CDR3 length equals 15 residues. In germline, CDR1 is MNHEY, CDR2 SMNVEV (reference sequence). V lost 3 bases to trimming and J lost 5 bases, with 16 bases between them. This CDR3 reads CASSLGQGGWTEAFF. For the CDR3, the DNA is TGTGCCAGCAGTTTGGGGCAGGGAGGGTGGACTGAAGCTTTCTTT.

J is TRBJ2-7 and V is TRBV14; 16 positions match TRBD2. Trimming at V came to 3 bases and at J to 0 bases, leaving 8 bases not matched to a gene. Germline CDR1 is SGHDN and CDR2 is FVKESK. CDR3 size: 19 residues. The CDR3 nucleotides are TGTGCCAGCAGCCATTTACCGGGACTAGCGGGAGGGCCCTCCTACGAGCAGTACTTC. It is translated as CASSHLPGLAGGPSYEQYF.

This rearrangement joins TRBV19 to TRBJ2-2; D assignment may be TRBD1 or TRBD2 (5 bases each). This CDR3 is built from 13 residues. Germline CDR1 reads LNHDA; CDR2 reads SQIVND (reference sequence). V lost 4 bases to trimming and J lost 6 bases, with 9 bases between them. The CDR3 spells CASSRGISGELFF. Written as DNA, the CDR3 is TGTGCCAGTAGTAGGGGGATCTCCGGGGAGCTGTTTTTT.

The CDR3 reads CASSQVTRGETQYF. CDR3 nucleotide sequence: TGTGCCAGCAGCCAAGTAACTAGAGGGGAGACCCAGTACTTC. The rearrangement links TRBV4-2 to TRBJ2-5; the D gene is possibly TRBD2 (5 bases). Germline V gene lookup returns CDR1 LGHNA and CDR2 YNFKEQ. This CDR3 has 14 amino acids. The V gene lost 1 base and the J gene lost 5 bases, with 11 bases spanning the gap.

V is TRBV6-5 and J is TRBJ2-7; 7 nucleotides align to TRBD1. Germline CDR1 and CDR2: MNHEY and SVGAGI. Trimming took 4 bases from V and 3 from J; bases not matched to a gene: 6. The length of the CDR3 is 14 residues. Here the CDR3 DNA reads TGTGCCAGCAGTTTAGGGACAGAGCTCTACGAGCAGTACTTC. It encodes CASSLGTELYEQYF.